These T cell receptor beta chains were read from a single sample in a study of radiation and T cells in renal cell carcinoma. Assay: immunoSEQ multiplex PCR; the TCRdb copy retains only in-frame clones and omits some. The sample contains approximately 110,000 clones, 80% to 85% of which appear only once. This sample comprised blood, obtained from a patient whose treatment included radiotherapy and nephrectomy. The receptor set was obtained from an older woman with renal cell carcinoma. Each CDR3 is given with its conserved first and last residue. Each record gives: CDR3 DNA, CDR3 protein, J gene, V gene, clone size, D gene. A D gene is named only where the DNA matches it firmly. Expanded clones are given a class, and other clones once, few, many or no size at all.

TGTGCCAGCAGTTTCCGAAATGAGCAGTTCTTC | CASSFRNEQFF | TRBJ2-1 | TRBV28 | NA | NA
TGTGCCAGCAGTGTGGGACCCGAGCCCTCTGAGCAGTTCTTC | CASSVGPEPSEQFF | TRBJ2-1 | TRBV7-2 | once | NA
TGTGCCAGCAGCCCCGCTTCCGGACAGGGGTTCTACGAGCAGTACTTC | CASSPASGQGFYEQYF | TRBJ2-7 | TRBV9 | NA | TRBD1
TGTGCCAGCAGCGCCGGGGGGAACACTGAAGCTTTCTTT | CASSAGGNTEAFF | TRBJ1-1 | TRBV7-3 | few | NA
TGTGCCAGCAGTGGTCCGGGATACAATGAGCAGTTCTTC | CASSGPGYNEQFF | TRBJ2-1 | TRBV25-1 | NA | NA
TGCAGCGTTGAATGGGTAGGGGGAGGTGGCTACACCTTC | CSVEWVGGGGYTF | TRBJ1-2 | TRBV29-1 | NA | NA
TGTGCCAGCAGTCCAGCACAGGGACTAGGCACTGAAGCTTTCTTT | CASSPAQGLGTEAFF | TRBJ1-1 | TRBV6-6 | NA | NA
TGCAGCGTTCCGGCGGGGGGGGCGGTGGGAAACATTCAGTACTTC | CSVPAGGAVGNIQYF | TRBJ2-4 | TRBV29-1 | NA | TRBD2
TGCGCCAGCAGTGAGTTTCGGACTAGCGACGGCCCGGTCCCCTACAATGAGCAGTTCTTC | CASSEFRTSDGPVPYNEQFF | TRBJ2-1 | TRBV10-1 | NA | TRBD2
TGTGCCAGCAGTTATGTGGGGGAAGCTTTCTTT | CASSYVGEAFF | TRBJ1-1 | TRBV6-5 | few | NA
TGTGCCAGCAGCGCCGGGGGGGTTGGCTACACCTTC | CASSAGGVGYTF | TRBJ1-2 | TRBV7-2 | NA | NA
TGTGCCAGCAGCTCCGGGAAGAGCTCCTACGAGCAGTACTTC | CASSSGKSSYEQYF | TRBJ2-7 | TRBV13 | once | NA
TGTGCCAGCAGTGAACGGATCTCGGGCACCGGGGAGCTGTTTTTT | CASSERISGTGELFF | TRBJ2-2 | TRBV25-1 | NA | NA
TGCGCCAGCAGCGGGGGAACAGGGGTAAGAAGGGCTGGGGCCAACGTCCTGACTTTC | CASSGGTGVRRAGANVLTF | TRBJ2-6 | TRBV5-1 | once | TRBD1
TGTGCCACTTTCTTCCGCCTCGGGGACACTGAAGCTTTCTTT | CATFFRLGDTEAFF | TRBJ1-1 | TRBV10-3 | NA | NA
TGTGCCCACAACCGGGACAGGGACGAGCAGTACTTC | CAHNRDRDEQYF | TRBJ2-7 | TRBV30 | once | TRBD1
TGTGCCAGCAGCGGACGACAGGGTTACAATGAGCAGTTCTTC | CASSGRQGYNEQFF | TRBJ2-1 | TRBV7-9 | NA | TRBD1
TGTGCCAGCAGCTTCCCGAACGACCGTCCGAGCTCCTATAATTCACCCCTCCACTTT | CASSFPNDRPSSYNSPLHF | TRBJ1-6 | TRBV7-3 | NA | NA
TGTGCCAGCAGCGTAGGCCGGTCTGGCTACACCTTC | CASSVGRSGYTF | TRBJ1-2 | TRBV9 | NA | NA
TGTGCCAGCTCATCGTCAGGGAGTACCGGGGAGCTGTTTTTT | CASSSSGSTGELFF | TRBJ2-2 | TRBV18 | NA | NA
TGTGCTAGTGGTTTGGGGGGTGGGGGCCCCTATGGCTACACCTTC | CASGLGGGGPYGYTF | TRBJ1-2 | TRBV12-5 | NA | NA
TGTGCCAGCAGCTTAGAGGCGGACGCCTGGGGAGAGCAGTACTTC | CASSLEADAWGEQYF | TRBJ2-7 | TRBV7-9 | NA | NA
TGTGCCAGCAGTAGACAGGGTAGGGAGACCCAGTACTTC | CASSRQGRETQYF | TRBJ2-5 | TRBV5-6 | NA | TRBD1
TGTGCCAGCTCCAAGGACATTTACGACACTGAAGCTTTCTTT | CASSKDIYDTEAFF | TRBJ1-1 | TRBV2 | NA | NA
TGTGCCAGCAGCTTTAGACAGGGGGCAGCTTGGGCGAACACCGGGGAGCTGTTTTTT | CASSFRQGAAWANTGELFF | TRBJ2-2 | TRBV5-4 | NA | TRBD1
TGTGCCAGCTCACCCAGCGGGGACAATGAGCAGTTCTTC | CASSPSGDNEQFF | TRBJ2-1 | TRBV18 | once | TRBD2
TGTGCCAGCTCACCCCTGGGGGGCGCCTACAATGAGCAGTTCTTC | CASSPLGGAYNEQFF | TRBJ2-1 | TRBV18 | NA | NA
TGTGCCAGCAGCGGACTCCACGGAGGTGGCTACACCTTC | CASSGLHGGGYTF | TRBJ1-2 | TRBV9 | NA | NA
TGTGCCAGCAGCTGGGACAGTGGCTCCTACGAGCAGTACTTC | CASSWDSGSYEQYF | TRBJ2-7 | TRBV7-2 | NA | TRBD1
TGTGCCAGCAGCTTCCCGGGACAGAGCTCCTATAATTCACCCCTCCACTTT | CASSFPGQSSYNSPLHF | TRBJ1-6 | TRBV28 | NA | TRBD1
TGTGCCAGCAGCACCCGACTAGTCTACGAGCAGTACTTC | CASSTRLVYEQYF | TRBJ2-7 | TRBV7-2 | NA | NA
TGTGCCTGGAGCCCGACACTGAACACTGAAGCTTTCTTT | CAWSPTLNTEAFF | TRBJ1-1 | TRBV30 | NA | NA
TGCGCCAGCAGCCCACCGGACAGGTCCTCCTGGGGGGTGAATGAGCAGTTCTTC | CASSPPDRSSWGVNEQFF | TRBJ2-1 | TRBV5-1 | NA | NA
TGTGCCAGCAGCCCCCCCGACGGGTACGAGCAGTACTTC | CASSPPDGYEQYF | TRBJ2-7 | TRBV9 | few | NA
TGTGCCAGCAGTTCAGGGGCCAGGGTTTTGGTGAACACTGAAGCTTTCTTT | CASSSGARVLVNTEAFF | TRBJ1-1 | TRBV28 | once | NA
TGTGCCAGTAGTATACGCTGGGGCGGGGAGCTGTTTTTT | CASSIRWGGELFF | TRBJ2-2 | TRBV19 | NA | NA
TGTGCCAGCACCGGGGGAGGGCCCCAGCATTTT | CASTGGGPQHF | TRBJ1-5 | TRBV25-1 | few | NA
TGTGCCAGCAGCTTCGGGACAGGGAAGGGCACCTTC | CASSFGTGKGTF | TRBJ1-2 | TRBV7-2 | few | TRBD1
TGTGCCAGCAGTTACTTCGGGACAGCGGCCACAGATACGCAGTATTTT | CASSYFGTAATDTQYF | TRBJ2-3 | TRBV6-6 | NA | TRBD1
TGTGCCAGCAGCTTAATGGGAGGGAAGGACTATGGCTACACCTTC | CASSLMGGKDYGYTF | TRBJ1-2 | TRBV11-2 | few | NA
TGCGCCAGCAGCCAAGATCGCGTCTACGAGCAGTACTTC | CASSQDRVYEQYF | TRBJ2-7 | TRBV4-1 | NA | NA
TGTGCCAGCAGTGAAAGAGGGTTAAACTATGGCTACACCTTC | CASSERGLNYGYTF | TRBJ1-2 | TRBV2 | NA | NA
TGTGCCAGCAGTGAACGTGTCTACGAGCAGTACTTC | CASSERVYEQYF | TRBJ2-7 | TRBV2 | NA | NA
TGTGCCAGCAGCGTAGAAAGGGGAAAGGAAGAGACCCAGTACTTC | CASSVERGKEETQYF | TRBJ2-5 | TRBV9 | NA | NA
TGTGCCAGCAGCCCCCTGGGTTCCTGGAGCAACGCAGATACGCAGTATTTT | CASSPLGSWSNADTQYF | TRBJ2-3 | TRBV9 | NA | NA
TGTGCCAGCAGCGTAGGTATCTTTGACGGGAACGCCGGGGAGCTGTTTTTT | CASSVGIFDGNAGELFF | TRBJ2-2 | TRBV9 | NA | NA
TGTGCCAGCAGCTTCGACAGGGCTAACTATGGCTACACCTTC | CASSFDRANYGYTF | TRBJ1-2 | TRBV5-4 | few | TRBD1
TGCGCCAGCAGCTTGGCAGGTTACACTGAAGCTTTCTTT | CASSLAGYTEAFF | TRBJ1-1 | TRBV5-1 | NA | NA
TGTGCCAGCAGCTTAAGTAAGGGGCAGTACTTC | CASSLSKGQYF | TRBJ2-7 | TRBV7-3 | NA | NA
TGCAGCGGCCGGACAGGCGGAGAGACCCAGTACTTC | CSGRTGGETQYF | TRBJ2-5 | TRBV29-1 | NA | TRBD1
TGCAGCGTGAGGCAGCAGAGCTCCTACAATGAGCAGTTCTTC | CSVRQQSSYNEQFF | TRBJ2-1 | TRBV29-1 | NA | NA
TGTGCCAGCTCCCCGACTGAGGGGACTGAAGCTTTCTTT | CASSPTEGTEAFF | TRBJ1-1 | TRBV18 | NA | NA
TGCGCCAGCAGACGGGACACCAACTACGAGCAGTACTTC | CASRRDTNYEQYF | TRBJ2-7 | TRBV5-1 | once | NA
TGTGCCAGCAGCACAACTAATGAAAAACTGTTTTTT | CASSTTNEKLFF | TRBJ1-4 | TRBV28 | once | NA